This is a list of T cell receptor beta chains from one sample in a study of T cells in localized non-small cell lung cancer. Method: immunoSEQ multiplex PCR; TCRdb's copy keeps in-frame clones and lacks some. The table includes approximately 31,000 clones, around 94% detected once. The material sequenced was peripheral blood, taken before any cancer treatment. The receptors derive from a woman aged 35-75 years with stage I lung adenocarcinoma. The CDR3 runs from the conserved cysteine through the conserved F or W. A D gene is named only where the DNA matches it firmly.

>-|TRBJ2-5|TRBV7-9
CASSLGQKETQYF
TGTGCCAGCAGCTTGGGCCAGAAAGAGACCCAGTACTTC
>TRBD2|TRBJ2-7|TRBV4-1
CASSQDRGGRDEQYF
TGCGCCAGCAGTCAAGATAGAGGCGGGAGAGACGAGCAGTACTTC
>-|TRBJ2-3|TRBV28
CASSWGLSTDTQYF
TGTGCCAGCAGTTGGGGACTGAGCACAGATACGCAGTATTTT
>-|TRBJ2-7|TRBV6-6
CASSYGRGTYEQYF
TGTGCCAGCAGTTACGGAAGGGGTACGTACGAGCAGTACTTC
>TRBD1|TRBJ2-7|TRBV5-1
CASSPTNPGQDPYEQYF
TGCGCCAGCAGCCCAACTAACCCGGGACAGGATCCCTACGAGCAGTACTTC
>-|TRBJ1-2|TRBV18
CASSPTGTSYGYTF
TGTGCCAGCTCACCTACAGGGACGAGCTATGGCTACACCTTC
>-|TRBJ2-3|TRBV5-1
CASSLRSEGDTQYF
TGCGCCAGCAGCTTGAGGTCGGAAGGGGATACGCAGTATTTT
>-|TRBJ1-1|TRBV5-6
CASSDAGAFVEAFF
TGTGCCAGCAGCGACGCGGGAGCCTTCGTTGAAGCTTTCTTT
>-|TRBJ2-5|TRBV2
CASRVRPRETQYF
TGTGCCAGCAGAGTTAGGCCGCGGGAGACCCAGTACTTC
>TRBD1|TRBJ2-3|TRBV4-3
CASSQRRTGDTQYF
TGCGCCAGCAGCCAACGCCGGACAGGAGATACGCAGTATTTT
>-|TRBJ1-3|TRBV7-2
CASRRGFTDGNTIYF
TGTGCCAGCAGACGAGGGTTCACGGATGGAAACACCATATATTTT